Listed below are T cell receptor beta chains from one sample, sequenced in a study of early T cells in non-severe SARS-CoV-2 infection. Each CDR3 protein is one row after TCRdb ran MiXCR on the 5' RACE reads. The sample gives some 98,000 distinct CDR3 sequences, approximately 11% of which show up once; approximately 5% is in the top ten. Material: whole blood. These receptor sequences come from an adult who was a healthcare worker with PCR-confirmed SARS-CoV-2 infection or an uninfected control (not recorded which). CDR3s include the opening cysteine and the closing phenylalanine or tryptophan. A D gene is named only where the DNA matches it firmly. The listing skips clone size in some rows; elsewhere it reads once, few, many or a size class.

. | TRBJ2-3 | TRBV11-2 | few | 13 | CASSIFSGDTQYF | TGTGCCAGCAGCATTTTTAGCGGAGATACGCAGTATTTT
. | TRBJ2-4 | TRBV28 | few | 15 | CASSIGQLAKNIQYF | TGTGCCAGCAGTATCGGACAACTAGCCAAAAACATTCAGTACTTC
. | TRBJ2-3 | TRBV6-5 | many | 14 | CASSYQQNTDTQYF | TGTGCCAGCAGTTATCAACAGAACACAGATACGCAGTATTTT
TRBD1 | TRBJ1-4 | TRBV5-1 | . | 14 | CASSIQGYGEKLFF | TGCGCCAGCAGCATACAGGGGTACGGTGAAAAACTGTTTTTT
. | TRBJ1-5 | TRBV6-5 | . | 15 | CASRLDSLSNQPQHF | TGTGCCAGTCGACTTGACAGCCTTAGCAATCAGCCCCAGCATTTT
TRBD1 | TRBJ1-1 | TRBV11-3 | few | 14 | CASSQEGARTEAFF | TGTGCCAGCTCCCAGGAGGGGGCGCGCACTGAAGCTTTCTTT
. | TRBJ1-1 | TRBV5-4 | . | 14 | CASKEWGNRTEAFF | TGTGCCAGCAAAGAATGGGGGAATAGGACTGAAGCTTTCTTT
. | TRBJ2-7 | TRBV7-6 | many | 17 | CASSLMPPVSFSYEQYF | TGTGCCAGCAGCTTAATGCCCCCCGTCAGCTTCTCCTACGAGCAGTACTTC
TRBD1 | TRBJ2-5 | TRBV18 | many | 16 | CASSPRTGYPLVAQYF | TGTGCCAGCTCACCACGGACAGGGTACCCTCTCGTGGCCCAGTACTTC
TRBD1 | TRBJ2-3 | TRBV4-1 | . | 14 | CASSPGQRTDTQYF | TGCGCCAGCAGCCCGGGACAGCGCACAGATACGCAGTATTTT
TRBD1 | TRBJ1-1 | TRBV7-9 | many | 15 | CASSPSGQARTEAFF | TGTGCCAGCAGCCCAAGCGGACAGGCTCGAACTGAAGCTTTCTTT
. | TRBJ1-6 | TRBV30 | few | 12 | CAWSVGGSPLHF | TGTGCCTGGAGTGTAGGAGGGTCACCCCTCCACTTT
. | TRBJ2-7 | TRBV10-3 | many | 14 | CAISESGSTYEQYF | TGTGCCATCAGTGAGTCGGGCTCTACCTACGAGCAGTACTTC
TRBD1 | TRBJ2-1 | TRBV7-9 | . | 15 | CASRPVTGVDNEQFF | TGTGCCAGCAGGCCCGTGACAGGGGTGGACAATGAGCAGTTCTTC
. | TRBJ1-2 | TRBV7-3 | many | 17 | CASPTPWQTGMGYGYTF | TGTGCCAGCCCGACCCCGTGGCAGACGGGTATGGGCTATGGCTACACCTTC
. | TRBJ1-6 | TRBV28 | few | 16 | CASSSAWGFSGSPLHF | TGTGCCAGCAGTTCCGCATGGGGGTTTTCAGGGTCACCCCTCCACTTT
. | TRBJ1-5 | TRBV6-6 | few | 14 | CASINRASNQPQHF | TGTGCCAGCATTAACAGGGCTAGCAATCAGCCCCAGCATTTT
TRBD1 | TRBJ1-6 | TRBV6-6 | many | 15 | CASSYLVGTDSPLHF | TGTGCCAGCAGTTACTTAGTCGGGACAGACTCACCCCTCCACTTT
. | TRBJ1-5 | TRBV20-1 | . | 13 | CSATMGVSQPQHF | TGCAGTGCAACCATGGGGGTTTCTCAGCCCCAGCATTTT
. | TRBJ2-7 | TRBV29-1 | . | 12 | CRVEETQYEQYF | TGCAGGGTTGAAGAGACCCAATACGAGCAGTACTTC
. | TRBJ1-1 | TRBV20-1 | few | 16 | CSASSRVSIGNTEAFF | TGCAGTGCTAGTTCACGGGTCTCGATAGGGAATACTGAAGCTTTCTTT
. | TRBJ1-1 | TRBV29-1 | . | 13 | CSVEGTGGTEAFF | TGCAGCGTTGAAGGGACGGGCGGCACTGAAGCTTTCTTT
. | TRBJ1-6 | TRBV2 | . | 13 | CASRGTGIVPLHF | TGTGCCAGCAGAGGAACAGGGATAGTACCCCTCCACTTT
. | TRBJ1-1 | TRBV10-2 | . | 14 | CASSETEGNTEAFF | TGCGCCAGCAGCGAGACAGAGGGGAACACTGAAGCTTTCTTT
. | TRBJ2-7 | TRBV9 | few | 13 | CASSPGHIYEQYF | TGTGCCAGCAGCCCGGGACACATCTACGAGCAGTACTTC
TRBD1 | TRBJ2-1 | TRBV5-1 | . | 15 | CASNLQGSAYNEQFF | TGCGCCAGCAACCTACAGGGGTCGGCCTACAATGAGCAGTTCTTC
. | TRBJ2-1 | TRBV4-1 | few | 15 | CASSQAGRGAGEQFF | TGCGCCAGCAGCCAAGCCGGCCGGGGGGCAGGGGAGCAGTTCTTC
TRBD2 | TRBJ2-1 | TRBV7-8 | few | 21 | CASSLVPGLLAGGSSYNEQFF | TGTGCCAGCAGCTTAGTGCCAGGTCTACTAGCGGGGGGTAGCTCCTACAATGAGCAGTTCTTC
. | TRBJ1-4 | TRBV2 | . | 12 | CASRGDGEKLFF | TGTGCCAGCAGAGGGGACGGCGAAAAACTGTTTTTT
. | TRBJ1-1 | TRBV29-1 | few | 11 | CSPHRNTEAFF | TGCAGCCCCCATAGGAACACTGAAGCTTTCTTT
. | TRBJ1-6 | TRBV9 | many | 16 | CASSVSRGAENSPLHF | TGTGCCAGCAGCGTTAGCCGAGGGGCGGAAAATTCACCCCTCCACTTT
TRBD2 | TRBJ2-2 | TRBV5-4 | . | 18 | CASSTLTRGGTITGELFF | TGTGCCAGCAGCACCCTGACTCGCGGGGGGACCATCACCGGGGAGCTGTTTTTT
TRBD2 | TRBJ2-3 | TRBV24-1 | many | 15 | CATSETSAGKDTQYF | TGTGCCACCAGTGAAACTAGCGCCGGAAAAGATACGCAGTATTTT
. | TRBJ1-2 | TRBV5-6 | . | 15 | CASSRKLALVNGYTF | TGTGCCAGCAGCCGGAAGTTGGCTCTGGTGAATGGCTACACCTTC
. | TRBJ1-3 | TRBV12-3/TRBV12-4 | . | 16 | CASSFRKGPRGNTIYF | TGTGCCAGCAGTTTTAGGAAGGGACCGCGCGGAAACACCATATATTTT
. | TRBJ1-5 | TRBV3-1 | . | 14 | CASSQSGGNQPQHF | TGTGCCAGCAGCCAATCAGGGGGCAATCAGCCCCAGCATTTT
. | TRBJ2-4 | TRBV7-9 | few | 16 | CASSLSMGAPKNIQYF | TGTGCCAGCAGCTTATCGATGGGGGCGCCAAAAAACATTCAGTACTTC
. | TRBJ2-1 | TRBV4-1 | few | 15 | CASSQVQGLTYEQFF | TGCGCCAGCAGCCAAGTTCAGGGCCTTACATATGAGCAGTTCTTC
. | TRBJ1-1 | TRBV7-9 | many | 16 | CASSSQSGMGNTEAFF | TGTGCCAGCAGCTCTCAAAGCGGAATGGGGAACACTGAAGCTTTCTTT
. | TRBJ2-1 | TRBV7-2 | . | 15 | CASSPRRSSYNEQFF | TGTGCCAGCAGCCCTAGACGGAGCTCCTACAATGAGCAGTTCTTC
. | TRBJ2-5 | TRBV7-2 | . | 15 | CASSLAIRGVETQYF | TGTGCCAGCAGCTTAGCAATCCGGGGTGTAGAGACCCAGTACTTC
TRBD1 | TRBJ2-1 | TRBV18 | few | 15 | CASSPPGGPTVEQFF | TGTGCCAGCTCACCACCAGGGGGCCCCACGGTTGAGCAGTTCTTC
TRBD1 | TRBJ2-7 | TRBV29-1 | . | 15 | CSVGDLPGQTYEQYF | TGCAGCGTTGGCGATCTCCCGGGACAGACCTACGAGCAGTACTTC
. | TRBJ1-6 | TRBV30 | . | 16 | CAWSLSERLYNSPLHF | TGTGCCTGGAGTTTATCAGAGAGACTTTATAATTCACCCCTCCACTTT